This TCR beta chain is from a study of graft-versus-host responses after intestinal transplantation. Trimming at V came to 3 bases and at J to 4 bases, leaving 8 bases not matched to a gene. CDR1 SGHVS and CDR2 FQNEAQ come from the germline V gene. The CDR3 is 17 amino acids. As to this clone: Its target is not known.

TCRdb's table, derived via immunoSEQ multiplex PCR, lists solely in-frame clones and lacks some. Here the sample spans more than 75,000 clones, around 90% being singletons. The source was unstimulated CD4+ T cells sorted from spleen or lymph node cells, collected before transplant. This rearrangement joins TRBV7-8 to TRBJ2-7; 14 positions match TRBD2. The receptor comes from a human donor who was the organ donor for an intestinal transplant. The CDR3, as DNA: TGTGCCAGCAGCTTCGGGACTAGCGGGAGACGAGTTTACGAGCAGTACTTC. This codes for CASSFGTSGRRVYEQYF.